This T cell receptor (beta chain) was found in a study of shared clonotypes between healthy human individuals (TCRdb year 2020). Background on the whole study: Three men and a couple of women, aged 18 to 49 years, made up the cohort. Leukapheresis yielded between about 0.85 and 9.5 billion PBMCs per donor. Per donor, three plates each were used for CD4 naive and CD4 memory, two for CD8 naive, and one for CD8 memory. To estimate repertoire size and how much clonotype sharing occurs between individuals, the study deeply sequenced the blood TCR repertoires of roughly 5 healthy adults. Different laboratories and diverse techniques were used to prepare libraries and sequence TCR repertoires, to increase sequencing depth and limit assay-specific biases.

TCR CDR3 regions were amplified from genomic DNA by multiplex PCR using the deep immunoSEQ assay. Extracted genomic DNA from each cell subset was distributed evenly across all wells of several immunoSEQ 96-well plates, and each plate was treated as a replicate. For sorted subsets, each replicate PCR was loaded with about 0.2 ug genomic DNA, equivalent to about 30,000 T cell genomes. The purified libraries were quantified using a Qubit 3.0 fluorometer, sized with a Bioanalyzer 2100, and then quantified again using the KAPA Library Quantification kit. Every immunoSEQ 96-well plate was sequenced on a dedicated single-read 150-cycle Illumina NextSeq 550 flow cell. The study's own analysis went as follows. The immunoSEQ output contained only junctional sequences without quality scores, so filtering could not match that applied to full-length reads. Sequences were annotated with PyIR, a Python wrapper for IgBLAST v1.9, using IMGT germline references to assign V/J genes and CDR3. Reads with weak V/J assignments (E-value above 1e-6), missing CDR3, stop codons, out-of-frame junctions, or ambiguous translated residues were removed. V3J clonotypes were defined by identical inferred V gene, J gene, and CDR3 amino acid sequence. Percentage overlap between repertoires was calculated by dividing the number of shared unique clonotypes by the size of the smaller repertoire. Richness of each repertoire was evaluated using RTK rarefaction, the Chao1 estimator, and Recon v2.1 estimates of unobserved clonotypes. Generation probabilities for all TCRbeta clonotypes obtained by the gDNA method from a handful of donors were computed using OLGA. The clones in this table, taken by TCRdb from immuneACCESS, are in-frame only. Not every clone is retained; where verified, under half of the shortfall comes from an unresolved V gene, and the cause of the rest is unknown. V, J and clone size reflect that table, while D and trimming were determined from the DNA. Within this sample are roughly 2.1 million clones, with roughly 91% of them counted one time only. The top ten clonotypes cover around 1.7% of the sample.

The paper as a whole reports these results and caveats: Incomplete sequencing was indicated by rarefaction of sorted-subset datasets, despite the large sequencing depth. Sampling was limited to blood, and TCR repertoires in tissue likely differ from TCR repertoires in blood. Pairwise subsampling indicated that sequencing depth was expected to affect the degree of clonotype sharing among donors. When four donors were compared, the shared fraction of clonotypes was 5% to 6.5% for naive CD4, roughly 3.3% for naive CD8, 2.3% for memory CD4, and about 0.36% for memory CD8. Naive subsets generally had larger estimated clonotype richness than memory subsets did. Clonotypes shared by all four sorted-subset donors showed higher generation probabilities than non-shared clonotypes. Because the study included only a small number of donors, the genetic and exposure-history diversity represented was limited.

A word on this clone: The clone's antigen remains unknown. No quality values exist for individual bases; no much larger clone is one base distant.

The cysteine opens and the phenylalanine closes a CDR3 of 16 amino acids. Of all the DNA, just the CDR3 is kept, 48 bases in frame from base 1. CDR1 and CDR2 are drawn from the germline V gene: MDHEN, SYDVKM. The germline V end is reduced by 6 bases and the J end by 4 bases; junction bases left unmatched: 11. CD8 naive samples were obtained by positive selection for CCR7 among CD45RO-negative cells, yielding a CD45RA+CCR7+ population from which TemRA cells were excluded. Healthy HIV-negative adults with no recently reported acute infections or vaccinations were included as donors. All donors were Caucasian adults living in Nashville, Tennessee, USA. Blood was collected by leukapheresis, and PBMCs were isolated by Ficoll-Histopaque density gradient centrifugation and then cryopreserved in liquid nitrogen vapor phase. Analytical flow cytometry was used to check the purity and quantity of each magnetically sorted T cell population. Each sorted fraction had its genomic DNA isolated and then quantified by UV absorbance on a Nanodrop 2000c.

The sequence was obtained from a man younger than 35 in good health. Some clones in this sample may be carry-over from other donors' samples. Recombination linked TRBV28 to TRBJ2-1; 8 bases in between match TRBD1. The sample taken for sequencing was naive CD8+ T cells from PBMCs. The sample's cell subset or site label is to be understood as: CD45RA+CCR7+. This receptor carries the CDR3 CASSGPGQGTYNEQFF. The bases are TGTGCCAGCAGCGGTCCCGGACAGGGAACTTACAATGAGCAGTTCTTC.